This T cell receptor (beta chain) was sequenced for a study of T cell responses to AZD1222 COVID-19 vaccine. This clone was found once. CDR1 SGHTA and CDR2 FQGTGA come from the germline V gene. The CDR3 extends over 16 amino acids. V lost 0 bases, J lost 2 bases, and 6 bases stayed unmatched. Assay: immunoSEQ multiplex PCR; the TCRdb copy retains only in-frame clones and omits some. The table has about 150,000 clones, about nine tenths seen once. Sequencing used peripheral blood, obtained on day 0 of AZD1222 vaccination. This sequence joins TRBV7-3 and TRBJ1-1, with TRBD1 identical over 7 bases. The receptor was isolated from an adult in good health. The CDR3 DNA reads TGTGCCAGCAGCTTAACCGATCGGACAGGAAACACTGAAGCTTTCTTT. It specifies CASSLTDRTGNTEAFF.